This T cell receptor beta chain was recorded in a study of cytomegalovirus exposure and HLA in healthy donors (TCRdb year 2017). Some background on the complete study: According to an earlier analysis of around 600 of the donors, about 179 million T cells yielded roughly 100 million unique TCR beta sequences and around 280 Gb of sequence data. Around 300 gigabases of sequencing data and roughly 90 million unique TCR sequences were included in an early release covering several hundred HLA-typed donors. Every discovery cohort repertoire had been produced on one sequencing platform. In addition to the first cohort of several hundred subjects, a separate validation cohort of 130 or so different subjects was used. Alongside the repertoire data, information on donor age, sex, ethnicity and CMV serostatus was compiled. The later analysis used no new phenotypic data to find candidate immune exposures, relying instead on TCR beta sequences and their occurrence across donors. The number of donors typed differed by locus, with about 629-630 for A, B, C, DRB1 and DQB1, roughly 520 for DQA1, approximately 570 for DPA1, and 450 to 480 for DPB1. Class I and class II HLA loci were covered by the typing at four-digit resolution. The study combined high-throughput TCR immunosequencing, statistical association of individual TCRs with disease status, and machine learning to predict cytomegalovirus infection status. Among the approximately 400 genotyped donors, approximately 77% belonged to the genetic ancestry cluster associated with self-reported Caucasian donors. An earlier analysis of fewer than 750 of the donors used high-throughput TCR beta sequencing to judge whether each TCR beta V gene segment behaved as functional or pseudogenic. Roughly five DR-DQ haplotypes were handled as single units for association and clustering because linkage in the cohort was strong. Using immunosequencing, the study profiled T cell repertoires from some 670 subjects and related those repertoires to cytomegalovirus serostatus. A later analysis re-examined previously published TCR beta repertoires from more than 650 donors and added high-resolution HLA genotyping to investigate patterns of TCR occurrence. The study aimed to test whether cataloging public T cell receptors could reveal signatures of past pathogen exposure. Genome-wide SNP genotypes for about 65% of the 666 donors were used in a later genetic analysis, which treated that subset as a discovery cohort. Among roughly 400 genotyped donors of the cohort, an average of around 220,000 unique TCR beta nucleotide sequences was sequenced per donor, of which roughly 17% were non-productive. What the work shows at the level of the full study, not this receptor alone: A later genetic analysis associated a missense DCLRE1C variant with V-gene and J-gene trimming of TCR beta chains, and an independent cohort replicated the association. Because counts were too low, 15 to 20 rarely observed V segments, including chromosome 9 orphons, were left out of the earlier analysis of some 640 of the donors. Most TCR sequences were seen in very few donors, while some public TCRs were found in many individuals. An earlier analysis of around 540 of the donors showed that most TCR beta V segments appeared in productive rearrangements either about 90% or about 30% of the time, which broadly matched IMGT annotations. Sequencing depth was assumed to be roughly uniform across donors in the presence/absence analyses, though that assumption may not hold. In a later analysis, the rate of TCR association differed among HLA loci, with DRB1 alleles having the most associated TCRs and HLA-C alleles having the fewest. Specific HLA alleles were associated with 16,951 TCR beta sequences at a false discovery rate of 0.05 in a later analysis. The classifier was reported to diagnose cytomegalovirus status with high specificity and sensitivity in both the original and validation cohorts. Assigning TCR associations to individual alleles was difficult when HLA alleles, especially DR and DQ, strongly co-occurred. In a later analysis, HLA-associated TCR beta chains were found to be more clonally expanded and to have lower generation probabilities than equally common non-associated chains. Linkage disequilibrium might explain the correlated functional status among segregating V segments, but an unknown experimental factor could not be ruled out. A total of fewer than 200 TCR beta chains were listed by the study as associated with cytomegalovirus. HLA typing was unavailable for some donors at each locus, so association tests used only the typed subset. Immune exposure information for the cohort was limited to CMV serostatus. A further reported finding was that TCR beta sequences accurately predicted the HLA-A and HLA-B alleles for most subjects in the first cohort. According to the authors, the approach could potentially be generalized to other disease states and immunological phenotypes. Some IMGT-functional V segments, including TRBV6-2 and TRBV6-3, could not be distinguished by the 87-base-pair reads and were therefore excluded. A later analysis found that most CMV-associated TCR beta chains appeared HLA-restricted, with HLA associations seemingly driven largely by CMV exposure. In this cohort, only TCR beta chains were sequenced, and detectable features were limited by the absence of alpha or paired-chain data. Several of the top co-occurrence clusters appeared to be linked to parvovirus B19, influenza, CMV and Epstein-Barr virus, according to a later analysis. A cluster of highly shared sequence variants was judged likely to be a technical artifact of the sequencing pipeline. In vitro tests confirmed that three of the cytomegalovirus-associated TCR beta chains recognize cytomegalovirus antigens. A later genetic analysis reported fewer N-insertions in productive TCRs among donors in an Asian-associated ancestry cluster than the roughly 620-donor mean.

The method was the immunoSEQ multiplex PCR assay. For the multiplex PCR, a mixture combining 60 forward primers for TCR Vbeta segments and 13 reverse primers for TCR Jbeta segments was used. The CDR3 region of rearranged TCR beta genes was amplified from genomic DNA with a multiplex PCR assay. The amplified TCR beta libraries were sequenced on the Illumina HiSeq System as 87-base-pair reads. On the authors' methods: A later analysis counted about 82 million unique TCR beta chains across the approximately 700 repertoires, and 9.5 million to 11 million of these chains were shared by at least two donors. Raw reads were error-corrected and collapsed into unique sequences by a nearest-neighbor algorithm in which closely related sequences were merged to remove PCR and sequencing errors. V, D and J gene segments were assigned by aligning CDR3 sequences to IMGT reference sequences. For a sequence to be retained, at least a six-nucleotide match to both a V gene segment and a J gene segment was required. Rearrangements were classified as productive when the CDR3 lacked stop codons and remained in frame with V and J, and all other rearrangements were classified as non-productive. CDR3 was defined by IMGT convention, running from the second conserved V-encoded cysteine to the conserved J-encoded phenylalanine. In an earlier analysis of roughly 580 of the donors, sequences lacking an unambiguous match to a single V gene segment were excluded. In an earlier analysis of 587 of the donors, V segments were called functional above 56.7% productive rearrangements and were called segregating when the between-donor standard deviation exceeded 5%. A statistical classification framework was built for diagnosing cytomegalovirus status from the catalog of TCR beta chain sequences. In a later analysis, V and J genes were assigned by comparing TCR nucleotide sequences against IMGT/GENE-DB human TR gene sequences. A later analysis assigned CDR3 sequences and most-parsimonious VDJ recombination scenarios with the TCRdist pipeline. In a later analysis, every TCR beta chain was defined by the combination of its CDR3 amino acid sequence and its V-gene family, and reads without a unique V-gene family were dropped. As a way to deal with suspected cross-contamination and a sequencing artifact, a later analysis dropped 640 or so nucleotide sequences that were highly shared and had low generation probability. For each public chain, a later analysis derived a clonal expansion index from normalized ranks of inferred template counts within each repertoire. In a later analysis, generation probabilities were computed using a VDJ recombination model fitted to out-of-frame rearrangements, and the results were checked against IGoR. A later analysis scored TCR-TCR, TCR-HLA and TCR-CMV co-occurrence with hypergeometric tests, applying a repertoire-size bias correction to TCR pairs. False discovery rates were estimated in a later analysis by permuting HLA or CMV assignments 20 times. A later analysis grouped co-occurring TCRs with DBSCAN, adding TCRdist sequence similarity when clustering within HLA-allele-positive subsets. For co-occurrence clustering, repertoires with fewer than 30,000 or more than 120,000 public chains were excluded, along with several repertoires with anomalous nucleotide sharing. Imported from immuneACCESS, the table was reduced by TCRdb to in-frame sequences with V and J called. These copies leave out some clones; in studies compared against another copy, an unresolved V gene accounts for under half, and the cause of the remainder is not known. V, J and clone size reflect that table, while D and trimming were determined from the DNA. The sample has approximately 46,000 clones on record. 8% to 10% of the sample comes from the top ten.

A word on this clone: Its antigen remains undetermined.

After removal of 4 bases from V and 2 bases from J, the junction retains 7 bases not matched to a gene. From a lookup of the germline V gene, CDR1 and CDR2 are SGHDT and YYEEEE. Inclusive of the bounding cysteine and phenylalanine, the CDR3 is 16 residues long. Only the CDR3 DNA is retained, 48 bases long and in frame from the first base. The cohort consisted of 650 to 700 healthy bone marrow donors. Cohort members were all nominally healthy when sampled, although unrecorded immune exposures were likely present. The donor tested CMV seronegative, placing the donor among the 352 seronegative members of the cohort. Each donor provided a peripheral blood sample, and peripheral blood mononuclear cells were used for TCR beta sequencing. Genomic DNA extraction from the blood cell samples was performed with the Qiagen DNeasy Blood Extraction Kit.

The receptor chain draws on TRBV5-6 and TRBJ2-3, with 10 bases matching TRBD1. The clonotype comes from a male donor in good health and CMV-seronegative. The sample comprised PBMCs. At the DNA level, the sequence is TGTGCCAGCAGCCTCGACAGGGGGCCGGACACAGATACGCAGTATTTT. This translates into CASSLDRGPDTDTQYF.